A selection of T cell receptor beta chains follows, all from one sample in a study of blood T cell repertoires in COVID-19. Produced via immunoSEQ multiplex PCR; TCRdb's table is partial and in-frame only. This sample has roughly 300,000 clones, with nearly 90% found just once. The sequenced sample consisted of PBMCs or T cells enriched from blood (not recorded which). These TCRs come from a woman in her 30s who had recovered from COVID-19. CDR3s include the opening cysteine and the closing phenylalanine or tryptophan. D genes are given only for firm matches. Size values are once, few and many counts, or a class for expanded clones, and some rows have none.

d_gene: NA; abundance: few; v_gene: TRBV7-2; j_gene: TRBJ1-1; CDR3aa: CASSSGVLNTEAFF; CDR3nt: TGTGCCAGCAGCTCAGGGGTACTAAACACTGAAGCTTTCTTT
d_gene: TRBD1; abundance: NA; v_gene: TRBV13; j_gene: TRBJ1-2; CDR3aa: CASSPGQVFGYTF; CDR3nt: TGTGCCAGCAGCCCGGGACAGGTGTTTGGCTACACCTTC
d_gene: NA; abundance: once; v_gene: TRBV3-1/TRBV3-2; j_gene: TRBJ2-7; CDR3aa: CASSQAAFGDEQYF; CDR3nt: TGTGCCAGCAGCCAAGCCGCCTTCGGGGACGAGCAGTACTTC
d_gene: TRBD2; abundance: NA; v_gene: TRBV7-2; j_gene: TRBJ2-5; CDR3aa: CASSLGRGLAGGETQYF; CDR3nt: TGTGCCAGCAGCTTGGGGCGGGGACTAGCGGGGGGCGAGACCCAGTACTTC
d_gene: NA; abundance: NA; v_gene: TRBV27; j_gene: TRBJ1-3; CDR3aa: CASSPFTPGNTIYF; CDR3nt: TGTGCCAGCAGCCCCTTTACTCCTGGAAACACCATATATTTT
d_gene: NA; abundance: NA; v_gene: TRBV2; j_gene: TRBJ2-3; CDR3aa: CASSPGGHTQYF; CDR3nt: TGTGCCAGCAGTCCCGGGGGGCATACGCAGTATTTT
d_gene: TRBD1; abundance: NA; v_gene: TRBV7-4; j_gene: TRBJ1-5; CDR3aa: CASSLGDRDSNQPQHF; CDR3nt: TGTGCCAGCAGCTTAGGGGACAGGGACAGCAATCAGCCCCAGCATTTT
d_gene: TRBD1; abundance: NA; v_gene: TRBV29-1; j_gene: TRBJ2-7; CDR3aa: CSVGDSYEQYF; CDR3nt: TGCAGCGTTGGGGACAGTTACGAGCAGTACTTC
d_gene: TRBD1; abundance: NA; v_gene: TRBV19; j_gene: TRBJ1-6; CDR3aa: CASSFDRGLNSPLHF; CDR3nt: TGTGCCAGTAGTTTCGACAGGGGGCTCAATTCACCCCTCCACTTT
d_gene: NA; abundance: NA; v_gene: TRBV10-3; j_gene: TRBJ2-3; CDR3aa: CATARGFTDTQYF; CDR3nt: TGTGCCACCGCTAGGGGATTCACAGATACGCAGTATTTT
d_gene: NA; abundance: few; v_gene: TRBV6-4; j_gene: TRBJ2-2; CDR3aa: CASSDSMGGTGELFF; CDR3nt: TGTGCCAGCAGTGACTCGATGGGGGGCACCGGGGAGCTGTTTTTT
d_gene: TRBD2; abundance: NA; v_gene: TRBV3-1/TRBV3-2; j_gene: TRBJ2-1; CDR3aa: CASSQLDSSGGPYNEQFF; CDR3nt: TGTGCCAGCAGCCAACTAGACTCTAGCGGGGGGCCTTACAATGAGCAGTTCTTC
d_gene: TRBD2; abundance: NA; v_gene: TRBV7-6; j_gene: TRBJ2-7; CDR3aa: CASSLGSPSGEYEQYF; CDR3nt: TGTGCCAGCAGCTTAGGGTCTCCTAGCGGGGAGTACGAGCAGTACTTC
d_gene: TRBD1; abundance: once; v_gene: TRBV7-9; j_gene: TRBJ1-2; CDR3aa: CASSFTGVDGYTF; CDR3nt: TGTGCCAGCAGCTTCACAGGGGTGGATGGCTACACCTTC
d_gene: NA; abundance: NA; v_gene: TRBV25-1; j_gene: TRBJ2-7; CDR3aa: CASSEEGIYEQYF; CDR3nt: TGTGCCAGCAGTGAAGAGGGTATCTACGAGCAGTACTTC
d_gene: TRBD1; abundance: NA; v_gene: TRBV3-1/TRBV3-2; j_gene: TRBJ1-1; CDR3aa: CASSLGQGGTEAFF; CDR3nt: TGTGCCAGCAGCCTGGGACAGGGTGGAACTGAAGCTTTCTTT
d_gene: TRBD1; abundance: NA; v_gene: TRBV6-2/TRBV6-3; j_gene: TRBJ2-7; CDR3aa: CASSYSGQGVWLLGEQYF; CDR3nt: TGTGCCAGCAGTTACTCTGGACAGGGAGTCTGGTTGTTAGGCGAGCAGTACTTC
d_gene: NA; abundance: NA; v_gene: TRBV19; j_gene: TRBJ1-2; CDR3aa: CASSISPYGYTF; CDR3nt: TGTGCCAGTAGTATTAGTCCCTATGGCTACACCTTC
d_gene: TRBD1; abundance: NA; v_gene: TRBV2; j_gene: TRBJ1-2; CDR3aa: CASPGTGIGYGYTF; CDR3nt: TGTGCCAGCCCAGGGACAGGGATCGGCTATGGCTACACCTTC
d_gene: NA; abundance: NA; v_gene: TRBV7-9; j_gene: TRBJ2-3; CDR3aa: CASSFRGATDTQYF; CDR3nt: TGTGCCAGCAGCTTCCGGGGGGCCACAGATACGCAGTATTTT
d_gene: NA; abundance: NA; v_gene: TRBV24-1; j_gene: TRBJ2-1; CDR3aa: CATSDLAGGQFF; CDR3nt: TGTGCCACCAGTGATTTGGCTGGAGGGCAGTTCTTC
d_gene: NA; abundance: NA; v_gene: TRBV12-3/TRBV12-4; j_gene: TRBJ1-2; CDR3aa: CASSPDSGYTF; CDR3nt: TGTGCCAGCAGTCCCGACAGTGGCTACACCTTC
d_gene: NA; abundance: NA; v_gene: TRBV19; j_gene: TRBJ1-2; CDR3aa: CASSVSQGGNYGYTF; CDR3nt: TGTGCCAGTAGTGTGAGTCAGGGAGGGAACTATGGCTACACCTTC
d_gene: NA; abundance: NA; v_gene: TRBV4-1; j_gene: TRBJ2-5; CDR3aa: CASSPQSQETQYF; CDR3nt: TGCGCCAGCAGCCCACAGAGCCAAGAGACCCAGTACTTC
d_gene: NA; abundance: NA; v_gene: TRBV9; j_gene: TRBJ2-3; CDR3aa: CASSTSGKWTDTQYF; CDR3nt: TGTGCCAGCAGCACCTCAGGGAAGTGGACAGATACGCAGTATTTT
d_gene: NA; abundance: NA; v_gene: TRBV5-1; j_gene: TRBJ1-4; CDR3aa: CASSLGQTATNEKLFF; CDR3nt: TGCGCCAGCAGCTTAGGACAGACTGCAACTAATGAAAAACTGTTTTTT
d_gene: NA; abundance: NA; v_gene: TRBV3-1/TRBV3-2; j_gene: TRBJ2-7; CDR3aa: CASSQDRGAGEQYF; CDR3nt: TGTGCCAGCAGCCAAGATCGGGGGGCGGGGGAGCAGTACTTC
d_gene: NA; abundance: NA; v_gene: TRBV15; j_gene: TRBJ1-2; CDR3aa: CATSIGASGYTF; CDR3nt: TGTGCCACCAGCATAGGGGCAAGTGGCTACACCTTC
d_gene: NA; abundance: NA; v_gene: TRBV11-1; j_gene: TRBJ1-1; CDR3aa: CASSLQPNTEAFF; CDR3nt: TGTGCCAGCAGCCTACAGCCGAACACTGAAGCTTTCTTT
d_gene: NA; abundance: NA; v_gene: TRBV30; j_gene: TRBJ1-6; CDR3aa: CAWSLSYNSPLHF; CDR3nt: TGTGCCTGGAGTCTGAGCTACAATTCACCCCTCCACTTT
d_gene: TRBD1; abundance: NA; v_gene: TRBV2; j_gene: TRBJ1-4; CDR3aa: CASIPDRTSTNEKLFF; CDR3nt: TGTGCCAGCATCCCGGACAGGACCTCAACTAATGAAAAACTGTTTTTT
d_gene: TRBD1; abundance: NA; v_gene: TRBV2; j_gene: TRBJ1-1; CDR3aa: CASRTGGEAFF; CDR3nt: TGTGCCAGCAGGACAGGGGGTGAAGCTTTCTTT
d_gene: NA; abundance: NA; v_gene: TRBV19; j_gene: TRBJ1-2; CDR3aa: CASSPGRQELYGYTF; CDR3nt: TGTGCCAGTAGTCCAGGGCGCCAGGAGCTTTATGGCTACACCTTC
d_gene: NA; abundance: NA; v_gene: TRBV19; j_gene: TRBJ1-5; CDR3aa: CATSPSGNQPQHF; CDR3nt: TGTGCCACCTCCCCGTCGGGCAATCAGCCCCAGCATTTT
d_gene: NA; abundance: NA; v_gene: TRBV15; j_gene: TRBJ1-2; CDR3aa: CATSSRGENYGYTF; CDR3nt: TGTGCCACCAGCAGCAGGGGCGAAAACTATGGCTACACCTTC
d_gene: TRBD2; abundance: NA; v_gene: TRBV19; j_gene: TRBJ2-3; CDR3aa: CASSDLAGGPNTQYF; CDR3nt: TGTGCCAGTAGTGACCTAGCGGGGGGGCCGAATACGCAGTATTTT
d_gene: TRBD1; abundance: NA; v_gene: TRBV11-2; j_gene: TRBJ1-1; CDR3aa: CASSSPRGALNTEAFF; CDR3nt: TGTGCCAGCAGCTCTCCCAGGGGGGCCCTGAACACTGAAGCTTTCTTT
d_gene: TRBD1; abundance: NA; v_gene: TRBV5-1; j_gene: TRBJ1-2; CDR3aa: CASSPEGQGAYTF; CDR3nt: TGCGCCAGCAGCCCGGAGGGACAGGGTGCCTACACCTTC
d_gene: TRBD2; abundance: NA; v_gene: TRBV6-1; j_gene: TRBJ2-7; CDR3aa: CASSEVSGGAAEQYF; CDR3nt: TGTGCCAGCAGTGAAGTGAGCGGGGGGGCCGCCGAGCAGTACTTC
d_gene: NA; abundance: NA; v_gene: TRBV30; j_gene: TRBJ1-5; CDR3aa: CAWSLGAGQPQHF; CDR3nt: TGTGCCTGGAGTCTGGGGGCAGGACAGCCCCAGCATTTT
d_gene: NA; abundance: few; v_gene: TRBV27; j_gene: TRBJ1-1; CDR3aa: CASRKALTGNTEAFF; CDR3nt: TGTGCCAGCAGGAAGGCGCTGACGGGGAACACTGAAGCTTTCTTT
d_gene: TRBD1; abundance: few; v_gene: TRBV6-5; j_gene: TRBJ1-1; CDR3aa: CASSPRDRGNTEAFF; CDR3nt: TGTGCCAGCAGTCCCCGGGACAGGGGGAACACTGAAGCTTTCTTT
d_gene: NA; abundance: NA; v_gene: TRBV27; j_gene: TRBJ1-1; CDR3aa: CASTWAAGTTEAFF; CDR3nt: TGTGCCAGCACCTGGGCGGCGGGGACCACTGAAGCTTTCTTT
d_gene: TRBD2; abundance: NA; v_gene: TRBV7-3; j_gene: TRBJ2-3; CDR3aa: CASSSVAGGADTQYF; CDR3nt: TGTGCCAGCAGCTCAGTAGCGGGGGGGGCAGATACGCAGTATTTT
d_gene: TRBD1; abundance: NA; v_gene: TRBV29-1; j_gene: TRBJ1-1; CDR3aa: CSVAAHPGDRGPEAFF; CDR3nt: TGCAGCGTTGCCGCTCACCCGGGGGACAGGGGGCCTGAAGCTTTCTTT